The clone carrying this TCR beta chain occurred once. Its antigen is undetermined. This specimen comes from a study of graft-versus-host responses after intestinal transplantation. Overall study: Among the recipients, transplants were multivisceral, liver-intestinal, or isolated intestinal. Every transplant recipient was induced with anti-thymocyte globulin, then maintained on tacrolimus and steroids for approximately three years.

Notes on the study in general: Early post-transplant HvG declines tracked with peak circulating GvH clone levels.

The V gene's germline CDR1 is SGHRS and CDR2 YFSETQ. This CDR3 is 15 amino acids long. Deletions cut 0 bases from V and 2 bases from J, with 10 bases between. Only in-frame clones appear in the TCRdb table, and some are missing; sequencing was by immunoSEQ multiplex PCR. The table lists some 130,000 clones, roughly 92% of them singletons, with approximately 0.17% in the top ten. Sequenced here: unstimulated CD4+ T cells sorted from spleen or lymph node cells, sampled before intestinal transplant. The chain links TRBV5-1 to TRBJ2-3; D may be TRBD2 (7 bases). This TCR derives from a human donor who received an intestinal transplant. The CDR3 DNA follows: TGCGCCAGCAGCTTGGAAGGGGGGGCCACAGATACGCAGTATTTT. It encodes CASSLEGGATDTQYF.